Listed here are 31 T cell receptor beta chains from one sample, sequenced in a study of cytomegalovirus exposure and HLA in healthy donors. The PCR made use of 60 Vbeta and 13 Jbeta primers. Assay used: immunoSEQ multiplex PCR; TCRdb lists only in-frame clones, some missing. Of 110,000 or so clones detected, about 80% appear once; the ten largest clones hold roughly 8%. The sample taken for sequencing was PBMCs. These receptors originate from a woman aged 45 to 65 in good health and CMV-seropositive.

The chain uses TRBV7-8 and TRBJ2-5; 7 bases match TRBD1. Germline lookup yields CDR1 SGHVS and CDR2 FQNEAQ. V lost 5 bases to trimming and J lost 3 bases; unmatched junction nucleotides: 3. The CDR3 is 13 amino acids. The CDR3 nucleotides are TGTGCCAGCAGCACCGACAGGGAAGAGACCCAGTACTTC. It is translated as CASSTDREETQYF.

This clone has a handful of counts. The chain carries TRBV29-1 and TRBJ1-2, with D possibly matching TRBD1 (6 bases). From germline, CDR1 is SQVTM and CDR2 ANQGSEA. The CDR3 covers 13 residues. V gave up 5 bases and J gave up 0 bases, with 10 bases separating them. Here the CDR3 DNA reads TGCAGCGTTCAACAGGGATCTAACTATGGCTACACCTTC. Protein product: CSVQQGSNYGYTF. Based on the CDR3 plus reference TRBV29-1 and TRBJ1-2, the full variable domain is SAVISQKPSRDICQRGTSLTIQCQVDSQVTMMFWYRQQPGQSLTLIATANQGSEATYESGFVIDKFPISRPNLTFSTLTVSNMSPEDSSIYLCSVQQGSNYGYTFGSGTRLTVV.

The rearrangement uses TRBV19 and TRBJ2-7; D may be TRBD2 (6 bases). V lost 5 bases, J lost 0 bases, and 14 bases lay in between. CDR1 LNHDA and CDR2 SQIVND come from the germline V gene (reference sequence). The CDR3 contains 15 residues. The DNA for the CDR3 is TGTGCCAGTAGTGCCCGGGACTCCGCCTCCTACGAGCAGTACTTC. Encoded protein: CASSARDSASYEQYF.

CDR3 loop: CASSLTRQSSYEQYF. In DNA, the CDR3 is TGTGCCAGCAGTCTTACAAGACAGAGCTCCTACGAGCAGTACTTC. This chain uses TRBV6-5 with TRBJ2-7; TRBD1 might be the D (5 bases). Trimming left V 5 bases short and J 0 bases short, with 14 bases between. The CDR3 covers 15 residues. Germline CDR1 MNHEY, CDR2 SVGAGI.

This clone was detected a few times. The chain combines TRBV14 with TRBJ2-7; D might be TRBD1 (6 bases). V gave up 5 bases and J gave up 2 bases, with 10 bases separating them. The CDR3 extends over 13 amino acids. Germline V lookup: CDR1 SGHDN, CDR2 FVKESK. The CDR3 DNA sequence: TGTGCCAGCAGCGCCCGGGACACCTACGAGCAGTACTTC. It translates to CASSARDTYEQYF.

This clone was recorded only once. One end of the junction fails to match germline, which may point to a read error. The J gene is TRBJ2-6, the V gene TRBV7-9, with a weak D call TRBD1 (5 bases). The CDR3 consists of 16 residues. The germline V gene encodes CDR1 SEHNR and CDR2 FQNEAQ (reference sequence). The CDR3 is CASSLFVSSGANGLTF. The CDR3 bases are TGTGCCAGCAGCTTATTCGTCAGCTCTGGGGCCAACGGCCTGACTTTC.

The table lists this clone with a few counts. V and J are TRBV19 and TRBJ2-5; 8 bases line up with TRBD1. The V gene's germline CDR1 is LNHDA and CDR2 SQIVND (reference sequence). There are 15 residues in the CDR3. With 6 bases clipped from V and 0 bases from J, the junction kept 6 bases outside the gene matches. DNA for the CDR3: TGTGCCAGTAGGTCGGCAGGGGGCTACCAAGAGACCCAGTACTTC. This translates into CASRSAGGYQETQYF.

The chain is built from TRBV4-1 and TRBJ2-1; 7 nucleotides match TRBD2. The CDR3 runs to 17 residues. After removal of 1 base from V and 6 bases from J, the junction contained 12 bases not matched to a gene. Per germline, CDR1 MGHRA and CDR2 YSYEKL. CDR3 protein: CASSQAPPPASGNEQFF. For the CDR3, the DNA is TGCGCCAGCAGCCAAGCCCCCCCGCCCGCTAGCGGCAATGAGCAGTTCTTC.

In regard to this clone: Mismatch with germline at one junction end may stem from a read error. J is TRBJ1-5 and V is TRBV7-9; possible D gene TRBD1, 6 bases. The CDR3 length is 14 residues. CDR1 is SEHNR and CDR2 is FQNEAQ in the germline V gene (reference sequence). The CDR3 loop is CSSSLSGDNQPQHF. CDR3 nucleotide sequence: TGTTCCAGCAGCCTTTCAGGGGATAATCAGCCCCAGCATTTT.

The rearrangement links TRBV18 to TRBJ1-4, with D possibly being TRBD1 (5 bases). The V and J ends lost 3 bases and 0 bases respectively, with 8 bases between them. Per germline, CDR1 KGHSH and CDR2 LQKENI. CDR3 length equals 15 residues. In DNA, the CDR3 is TGTGCCAGCTCACCCCTACAGGCAACTAATGAAAAACTGTTTTTT. It specifies CASSPLQATNEKLFF.

This chain links TRBV7-2 with TRBJ1-6, with 7 positions matching TRBD1. The CDR3 runs to 16 residues. Trimming removed 1 base from V and 6 bases from J; junction bases left unmatched: 6. The germline CDR1 and CDR2 sequences are SGHTA and FQGNSA. The CDR3 DNA reads TGTGCCAGCAGCTTAGACCCGACAGGGCGTAATTCACCCCTCCACTTT. Its protein is CASSLDPTGRNSPLHF. The full variable domain, in which reference TRBV7-2 and TRBJ1-6 provide the parts outside the CDR3, is GAGVSQSPSNKVTEKGKDVELRCDPISGHTALYWYRQSLGQGLEFLIYFQGNSAPDKSGLPSDRFSAERTGGSVSTLTIQRTQQEDSAVYLCASSLDPTGRNSPLHFGNGTRLTVT.

This clone was observed a few times. The CDR3 DNA follows: TGTGCCAGCGGGAGCGGAGGCCAAAACATTCAGTACTTC. This translates into CASGSGGQNIQYF. This chain links TRBV19 with TRBJ2-4, with TRBD2 as a possible D gene (6 bases). This CDR3 has 13 amino acids. Germline values: CDR1 LNHDA, CDR2 SQIVND (reference sequence). Trimming left V 9 bases short and J 5 bases short, with 14 bases between.

Only a few counts were recorded for this clone. The chain combines TRBV2 with TRBJ2-7; 7 positions match TRBD2. CDR3 length: 14 amino acids. Germline CDR1 reads SNHLY; CDR2 reads FYNNEI. With 7 bases clipped from V and 6 bases from J, the junction kept 12 bases outside the gene matches. The chain's CDR3 is CASIPGGNWAEQYF. Here the CDR3 DNA reads TGTGCCAGCATCCCCGGGGGGAACTGGGCCGAGCAGTACTTC.

CDR3 sequence reads: CASRPGQADGYTF. The CDR3 DNA reads TGTGCCAGCAGACCAGGACAGGCGGATGGCTACACCTTC. This chain uses TRBV6-6 with TRBJ1-2; 7 positions match TRBD1. Germline CDR1 reads MNHNY; CDR2 reads SVGAGI (reference sequence). The V gene end was trimmed by 6 bases and the J gene end by 6 bases; junction bases not matched to a gene: 7. This CDR3 comprises 13 residues.

The chain has TRBV19 and TRBJ2-3, with TRBD2 as a possible D gene (6 bases). The CDR3 totals 15 residues. The germline CDR1 and CDR2 sequences are LNHDA and SQIVND (reference sequence). Trimming removed 4 bases from V and 2 bases from J, with 13 bases in between. The CDR3 nucleotides read TGTGCCAGTAGTAACCTACTAGCCGACACAGATACGCAGTATTTT. It is translated as CASSNLLADTDTQYF.

The V gene is TRBV27, the J gene TRBJ2-1, with 13 bases that match TRBD2. J gave up 8 bases and V 5 bases, and 12 bases lay outside the gene matches. Germline values: CDR1 MNHEY, CDR2 SMNVEV (reference sequence). The CDR3 loop spans 17 amino acids. CDR3 nucleotides: TGTGCCAGCAGTCCGTACGCGGGACTAGCGGGAACCCATGAGCAGTTCTTC. It specifies CASSPYAGLAGTHEQFF.

The genes are TRBV5-6 and TRBJ2-6; 8 bases map to TRBD2. Trimming cost V 4 bases and J 6 bases; bases outside gene matches: 3. The CDR3 sequence is 14 residues long. Germline V lookup: CDR1 SGHDT, CDR2 YYEEEE. CDR3 in amino acids: CASSRTSKANVLTF. The CDR3 nucleotides are TGTGCCAGCAGCCGGACTAGCAAGGCCAACGTCCTGACTTTC.

The chain combines TRBV5-1 with TRBJ2-4, with D possibly TRBD1 on 5 matching bases. The CDR3 runs 13 residues. Trimming took off 0 bases at V and 14 bases at J, with 15 bases between the two ends. Per germline, CDR1 SGHRS and CDR2 YFSETQ. The CDR3: CASSLEGAAGEYF. For the CDR3, the DNA is TGCGCCAGCAGCTTGGAAGGGGCAGCAGGAGAGTACTTC. Looking up the rest from reference TRBV5-1 and TRBJ2-4 gives the full variable domain: KAGVTQTPRYLIKTRGQQVTLSCSPISGHRSVSWYQQTPGQGLQFLFEYFSETQRNKGNFPGRFSGRQFSNSRSEMNVSTLELGDSALYLCASSLEGAAGEYFGAGTRLSVL.

This chain links TRBV7-9 with TRBJ2-1; TRBD1 agrees at 7 bases. The CDR3 is 12 residues long. Germline V CDR1 and CDR2: SEHNR, FQNEAQ (reference sequence). V lost 5 bases to trimming and J lost 8 bases; unmatched junction nucleotides: 3. The CDR3 nucleotides read TGTGCCAGCAGCGGGGACAGCGATGAGCAGTTCTTC. Amino acid sequence: CASSGDSDEQFF.

V usage is TRBV19 and J usage is TRBJ2-1; perhaps TRBD2 as D (6 bases). Trimming shortened V by 5 bases and J by 4 bases, and 9 bases separated the two germline ends. The CDR3 length is 13 residues. Germline CDR1 is LNHDA and CDR2 is SQIVND (reference sequence). The CDR3 sequence: CASSDRGYNEQFF. The DNA for the CDR3 is TGTGCCAGTAGTGACCGGGGGTACAATGAGCAGTTCTTC.

This rearrangement joins TRBV18 to TRBJ1-2; D uncertain. The length of the CDR3 is 14 residues. The ends were cut back, 6 bases at V and 2 bases at J, with 13 bases in the middle. Germline V gene lookup returns CDR1 KGHSH and CDR2 LQKENI. The CDR3 spells CASSPQTFNYGYTF. CDR3 DNA: TGTGCCAGCTCGCCTCAAACATTCAACTATGGCTACACCTTC.

The chain carries TRBV27 and TRBJ1-1; 7 nucleotides match TRBD1. The CDR3 totals 13 residues. After removal of 7 bases from V and 4 bases from J, the junction contained 6 bases not matched to a gene. Germline-derived CDR1 and CDR2 are MNHEY and SMNVEV (reference sequence). CDR3 DNA: TGTGCCAGCATCCCTCAGGGGGGCACTGAAGCTTTCTTT. Its translation is CASIPQGGTEAFF.

Notes on this clone: Mismatch with germline at one junction end may stem from a read error. The chain recombines TRBV7-9 with TRBJ1-3; D is possibly TRBD1 (5 bases). The CDR3 sequence is 12 residues long. The germline gives CDR1 SEHNR, CDR2 FQNEAQ (reference sequence). The CDR3 here is CSSSQIGDTIYF. The CDR3 DNA reads as TGTTCCAGCAGCCAAATAGGGGACACCATATATTTT.

The chain links TRBV2 to TRBJ2-1; D unresolved. This CDR3 contains 12 residues. The germline V and J ends were trimmed by 5 bases and 8 bases, with 10 bases remaining between them. CDR1 and CDR2 from the germline V gene are SNHLY and FYNNEI. The CDR3, as DNA: TGTGCCAGCAGTCGGGTTCGGGATGAGCAGTTCTTC. This codes for CASSRVRDEQFF.

As regards this clone: The junction shows a germline mismatch at one end, possibly a read error. The chain is built from TRBV7-3 and TRBJ2-5, with TRBD1 matching over 7 bases. This CDR3 spans 15 amino acids. The germline V gene has CDR1 SGHTA and CDR2 FQGTGA. This CDR3 is CAGSLGDRAKETQYF. CDR3 nucleotide sequence: TGTGCCGGCAGCTTAGGCGACAGGGCCAAAGAGACCCAGTACTTC.

J is TRBJ2-2 and V is TRBV7-6; 9 positions agree with TRBD1. The junction had 5 bases not matched to a gene; V was cut back by 2 bases and J by 1 base. The germline V gene encodes CDR1 SGHVS and CDR2 FNYEAQ. The CDR3 extends over 17 amino acids. The CDR3 reads CASSLRDRVMNTGELFF. The CDR3 bases are TGTGCCAGCAGCTTAAGGGACAGGGTTATGAACACCGGGGAGCTGTTTTTT.

The J gene is TRBJ1-1, the V gene TRBV7-3, with D perhaps TRBD1 (5 bases). The CDR3 contains 14 residues. The V end was cut by 1 base, the J end by 1 base, with 7 bases between. Looked up from germline, CDR1 is SGHTA and CDR2 is FQGTGA. The CDR3 region has the DNA TGTGCCAGCAGCTTAATGGGGGGGAACACTGAAGCTTTCTTT. Protein sequence: CASSLMGGNTEAFF.

In its sample, this clone was seen once. The chain couples TRBV4-2 to TRBJ1-1; D uncertain. This CDR3 comprises 13 residues. V lost 0 bases and J 8 bases, leaving 10 bases between the germline ends. Germline CDR1 and CDR2: LGHNA and YNFKEQ. The DNA of the CDR3 is TGTGCCAGCAGCCAAGAGGGAGAGGGAGAAGCTTTCTTT. Amino acid sequence: CASSQEGEGEAFF.

This chain connects TRBV19 to TRBJ1-1; no definite D call. The CDR3 has 11 amino acids. CDR1 and CDR2 from the germline V gene are LNHDA and SQIVND (reference sequence). The ends were cut back, 7 bases at V and 5 bases at J, with 8 bases in the middle. CDR3 sequence: CASTERTEAFF. The DNA of the CDR3 is TGTGCCAGTACCGAGAGGACTGAAGCTTTCTTT.

The CDR3 loop reads CASGPHAARTPGELFF. The CDR3, as DNA: TGTGCTAGTGGTCCCCACGCGGCCAGAACCCCCGGGGAGCTGTTTTTT. V gene TRBV12-5 combines with J gene TRBJ2-2; D unresolved. This CDR3 is 16 amino acids long. With 5 bases removed from V and 6 bases from J, the gap between germline ends came to 19 bases. The germline CDR1 and CDR2 sequences are LGHNT and FRNRAP.

The rearrangement uses TRBV2 and TRBJ1-5, with D maybe TRBD1 (6 bases). The CDR3 is 14 amino acids. V lost 3 bases to trimming and J lost 4 bases, with 10 bases between them. CDR1 is SNHLY and CDR2 is FYNNEI in the germline V gene. The CDR3 reads CASSDVGGNQPQHF. The CDR3 region has the DNA TGTGCCAGCAGTGATGTAGGGGGAAATCAGCCCCAGCATTTT.